One sample yielded the 7 T cell receptor beta chains listed below, sequenced in a study of T-cell reconstitution after alpha-beta-depleted transplantation in children. Construction of the TCRbeta library involved unique molecular identifiers. TCRdb itself ran the PCR reads through MiXCR, one entry per CDR3 protein. The table includes about 690,000 distinct CDR3 sequences, roughly 15% detected once. The input for sequencing was PBMCs from the stem cell graft donor, taken from the stem cell graft. Source of these receptors: a human donor who donated a stem cell graft to a child with acute myeloid leukemia.

This clonotype was observed at least ten times. V gene TRBV5-6 combines with J gene TRBJ1-1, with unresolved D. Looked up from germline, CDR1 is SGHDT and CDR2 is YYEEEE. The CDR3 length is 13 residues. Trimming stripped 3 bases from V and 1 base from J, with 7 bases between. CDR3 region: CASSWGRNTEAFF. Here the CDR3 DNA reads TGTGCCAGCAGCTGGGGTAGGAACACTGAAGCTTTCTTT.

The rearrangement joins TRBV5-5 to TRBJ2-7, with 7 bases that match TRBD1. The CDR3 contains 12 residues. Germline CDR1 and CDR2: SGHKS and YYEKEE (reference sequence). V was pared by 6 bases and J by 6 bases, with 6 bases of the junction left unmatched. The CDR3 loop is CASTWGQCEQYV. The CDR3 DNA reads as TGTGCCAGCACCTGGGGACAGTGCGAGCAGTACGTC.

This clonotype was recorded many times. The chain recombines TRBV29-1 with TRBJ2-1; D gene ambiguous. The germline V and J ends were trimmed by 5 bases and 8 bases, with 10 bases remaining between them. This CDR3 has 11 amino acids. CDR1 and CDR2 from the germline V gene are SQVTM and ANQGSEA. The CDR3 protein is CSVKGADEQFF. The CDR3 DNA follows: TGCAGCGTTAAGGGTGCGGATGAGCAGTTCTTC.

In its sample, this clonotype was seen many times. The V gene is TRBV7-2, the J gene TRBJ2-5; D gene uncertain. Germline V gene data show CDR1 as SGHTA and CDR2 as FQGNSA. Trimming shortened V by 5 bases and J by 5 bases, and 15 bases separated the two germline ends. CDR3 length: 14 residues. CDR3 amino acids: CASSLGSVGETQYF. DNA for the CDR3: TGTGCCAGCAGCCTAGGGTCGGTTGGCGAGACCCAGTACTTC.

This clonotype was picked up many times. V is TRBV12-3 or TRBV12-4 and J is TRBJ1-1; D is undetermined. Trimming took 7 bases from V and 4 from J, leaving 16 bases between them. This CDR3 comprises 14 residues. The CDR3 DNA follows: TGTGCCAGCACTCCAGTTGGCGGCGGCACTGAAGCTTTCTTT. Its protein product is CASTPVGGGTEAFF.

This chain joins TRBV7-6 and TRBJ2-2, with D hard to call. This CDR3 has 11 residues. Deletions cut 5 bases from V and 9 bases from J, with 7 bases between. The germline V gene has CDR1 SGHVS and CDR2 FNYEAQ. This CDR3 is CASSGQRELFF. CDR3 sequence (DNA): TGTGCCAGCAGCGGGCAGCGGGAGCTGTTTTTT.

This CDR3 reads CASSDQGNYEQYF. CDR3 sequence (DNA): TGTGCCAGCAGTGACCAGGGGAACTACGAGCAGTACTTC. V gene TRBV2 combines with J gene TRBJ2-7; D is perhaps TRBD1 (6 bases). Germline CDR1 SNHLY, CDR2 FYNNEI. CDR3 length: 13 residues. V dropped 3 bases and J dropped 3 bases, with 9 bases sitting between them.